The 11 T cell receptor beta chains listed next were all sequenced from one sample in a study of blood T cell repertoires in COVID-19 (dated by TCRdb to the early 2020s). Library preparation employed the immunoSEQ multiplex PCR assay. TCRdb obtained this table from immuneACCESS and retained in-frame rearrangements with V and J assigned. These tables miss some clones; where compared with another copy, unresolved V genes account for less than half of the shortfall, and the remainder is unexplained. Present in this sample are 70,000 to 75,000 clones, approximately 79% of which were seen just once. Of the sample, less than 30% falls within the top ten clones. The sample was peripheral blood. The receptors shown here come from a man aged 60 to 69 with active or convalescent COVID-19.

This chain connects TRBV6-1 to TRBJ2-7, with 10 bases that match TRBD1. Germline V lookup: CDR1 MNHNS, CDR2 SASEGT. V trimming: 2 bases; J trimming: 2 bases; junction bases outside the gene matches: 6. The length of the CDR3 is 16 residues. The CDR3 nucleotides read TGTGCCAGCAGTGAAACGTGGGGGACAGGGGCCTACGAGCAGTACTTC. It specifies CASSETWGTGAYEQYF.

This chain links TRBV29-1 with TRBJ2-7; TRBD1 matches 12 bases. Germline trimming cut 5 bases from V and 9 bases from J; bases unmatched to any gene: 11. The CDR3 length is 14 residues. Germline values: CDR1 SQVTM, CDR2 ANQGSEA. CDR3 nucleotides: TGCAGCGTTCTTCCCGGGACAGGGGGCGCCGGGCAGTACTTC. It encodes CSVLPGTGGAGQYF.

V gene TRBV2 combines with J gene TRBJ2-5; TRBD2 agrees at 10 bases. Germline V lookup: CDR1 SNHLY, CDR2 FYNNEI. This CDR3 region has 15 residues. The J segment lost 2 bases and the V segment lost 3 bases, leaving 3 bases of the junction unmatched. CDR3 nucleotides: TGTGCCAGCAGTGATGGTAGCGGGGGGCAAGAGACCCAGTACTTC. Translating gives CASSDGSGGQETQYF.

This chain uses TRBV5-1 with TRBJ2-1; 13 bases match TRBD2. This CDR3 comprises 18 residues. After removal of 4 bases from V and 1 base from J, the junction contained 8 bases not matched to a gene. The germline V gene encodes CDR1 SGHRS and CDR2 YFSETQ. CDR3 bases: TGCGCCAGCAGCCGGACTAGCGGGGGCTTCTATTCCTACAATGAGCAGTTCTTC. Its translation: CASSRTSGGFYSYNEQFF.

This chain uses TRBV11-2 with TRBJ2-1; 12 bases line up with TRBD1. The CDR3 is 16 residues long. CDR1 is SGHAT and CDR2 is FQNNGV in the germline V gene. Losses at the gene ends were 4 bases for V and 10 bases for J; bases not matched to a gene: 11. This chain's CDR3 is CASSYNPGQGAPEQFF. The CDR3 DNA follows: TGTGCCAGCAGCTACAATCCGGGACAGGGGGCACCCGAGCAGTTCTTC.

This clone occurred many times. The chain is built from TRBV9 and TRBJ2-2, with D possibly matching TRBD1 (5 bases). The germline gives CDR1 SGDLS, CDR2 YYNGEE. The V end was cut by 3 bases, the J end by 6 bases, with 12 bases between. The CDR3 consists of 14 residues. Here the CDR3 DNA reads TGTGCCAGCAGCGCTCAGGGTACCCCCGGGGAGCTGTTTTTT. It codes for CASSAQGTPGELFF.

The chain uses TRBV6-5 and TRBJ2-3; 8 positions match TRBD1. Germline assignment: CDR1 MNHEY and CDR2 SVGAGI. The CDR3 length is 15 residues. Trimming removed 6 bases from V and 0 bases from J; junction bases left unmatched: 5. This chain's CDR3 is CASRSQGASTDTQYF. The DNA of the CDR3 is TGTGCCAGCAGGAGCCAGGGGGCTAGCACAGATACGCAGTATTTT.

V usage is TRBV7-3 and J usage is TRBJ2-7, with D possibly TRBD1 on 5 matching bases. CDR3 size: 13 residues. V was cut by 5 bases and J by 1 base, with 9 bases left in between. Germline-derived CDR1 and CDR2 are SGHTA and FQGTGA. The CDR3 here is CASSPSGSYEQYF. In DNA, the CDR3 is TGTGCCAGCAGCCCCTCAGGGTCCTACGAGCAGTACTTC.

CDR3 coding DNA: TGTGCCATCTCAGGGGCGAACACCGGGGAGCTGTTTTTT. It yields the protein CAISGANTGELFF. This chain links TRBV10-3 with TRBJ2-2; D is possibly TRBD1 (6 bases). V lost 8 bases, J lost 0 bases, and 7 bases lay in between. CDR1 and CDR2 from the germline V gene are ENHRY and SYGVKD. There are 13 residues in the CDR3.

J is TRBJ1-2 and V is TRBV6-5; no definite D call. The length of the CDR3 is 14 residues. V was shortened by 6 bases and J by 4 bases, with 15 bases between the two germline ends. Germline V gives CDR1 MNHEY, CDR2 SVGAGI. CDR3 DNA: TGTGCCAGCAGCCGCGACTTCTCAAGCTATGGCTACACCTTC. Translation gives CASSRDFSSYGYTF.

This clone is a singleton in its sample. The chain couples TRBV29-1 to TRBJ2-7, with TRBD2 identical over 9 bases. This CDR3 is 13 amino acids long. V lost 2 bases and J lost 2; bases outside the gene matches: 1. CDR1 and CDR2 (germline): SQVTM, ANQGSEA. In DNA, the CDR3 is TGCAGCGTTGAACCTAGCGGGGCCTACGAGCAGTACTTC. Residues: CSVEPSGAYEQYF.